This is a list of T cell receptor beta chains from one sample in a study of blood T cell repertoires in COVID-19. Clones were read by immunoSEQ multiplex PCR, and TCRdb kept only the in-frame ones, dropping some. The table includes about 95,000 clones, approximately 84% detected once. Sequenced: peripheral blood. The receptor source for this set is a human donor in a cohort sampled during active COVID-19. The CDR3 runs from the conserved cysteine through the conserved F or W. D genes are given only for firm matches. Clone size is given for some rows only: seen once, a few or many times, or a class if the clone is expanded.

v_call	j_call	d_call	clone_size	cdr3_nt	cdr3_aa
TRBV28	TRBJ2-1	TRBD2	once	TGTGCCAGCAGGGGACTAGGAGGGTCCTATTACAATGAGCAGTTCTTC	CASRGLGGSYYNEQFF
TRBV9	TRBJ2-3	.	.	TGTGCCAGCAGCGTACAGGGGTCGGTCACAGATACGCAGTATTTT	CASSVQGSVTDTQYF
TRBV10-3	TRBJ1-6	.	.	TGTGCCATCAACCCGGGGACCTATAATTCACCCCTCCACTTT	CAINPGTYNSPLHF
TRBV19	TRBJ2-1	TRBD2	.	TGTGCCAGTAGTATAGATGGGACTAGGGGCTTTGAGCAGTTCTTC	CASSIDGTRGFEQFF
TRBV5-6	TRBJ2-1	.	.	TGTGCCAGCAGTAGGAAGGACAGAGGCTCCTACAATGAGCAGTTCTTC	CASSRKDRGSYNEQFF
TRBV2	TRBJ2-7	.	many	TGTGCCAGCAGTCGGCCGTATCCGGGGGAGCAGTACTTC	CASSRPYPGEQYF
TRBV7-6	TRBJ1-6	.	once	TGTGCCAGCAGCTTAAATGACGCAGGGTATGGTTCACCCCTCCACTTT	CASSLNDAGYGSPLHF
TRBV29-1	TRBJ1-1	.	.	TGCAGCGTTGTGGGTCCAGGGGCAGGGGACACTGAAGCTTTCTTT	CSVVGPGAGDTEAFF
TRBV18	TRBJ2-3	.	once	TGTGCCAGCTCACCACCCGGACTAGATACGCAGTATTTT	CASSPPGLDTQYF
TRBV11-2	TRBJ2-7	TRBD2	once	TGTGCCAGCAGCTTAGCCTCGCGGGGGTCCTACGAGCAGTACTTC	CASSLASRGSYEQYF
TRBV20-1	TRBJ2-3	TRBD2	.	TGCAGTGCTAGTCGTCTAGCGGGGGGGCGAGGCGATACGCAGTATTTT	CSASRLAGGRGDTQYF
TRBV28	TRBJ1-2	.	few	TGTGCCAGCGGCAGACAGTTTCCTAACTATGGCTACACCTTC	CASGRQFPNYGYTF
TRBV7-2	TRBJ2-7	.	few	TGTGCCAGCAGCGAACAGGCTACTCTTTCCTACGAGCAGTACTTC	CASSEQATLSYEQYF
TRBV5-5	TRBJ2-4	.	.	TGTGCCAGCAGCCTAGGACAGTTTTACGACATTCAGTACTTC	CASSLGQFYDIQYF
TRBV18	TRBJ2-7	TRBD2	.	TGTGCCAGCTCACCTGTAGCGGGAACTTCGGACGAGCAGTACTTC	CASSPVAGTSDEQYF
TRBV27	TRBJ2-3	.	.	TGTGCCAGCAGTCAAAGCACAGATACGCAGTATTTT	CASSQSTDTQYF
TRBV24-1	TRBJ2-7	TRBD1	few	TGTGCCACCGGGACAGCCAACTCCTACGAGCAGTACTTC	CATGTANSYEQYF
TRBV28	TRBJ1-2	TRBD1	.	TGTGCCAGCAGTACTGCACAGGGGACTTATGGCTACACCTTC	CASSTAQGTYGYTF
TRBV2	TRBJ2-1	.	.	TGTGCCAGCAGTGAAGGGCGGGGGCCCTACAATGAGCAGTTCTTC	CASSEGRGPYNEQFF
TRBV7-2	TRBJ1-1	.	.	TGTGCCAGCAGCTTAATGGGACTCGAAGCTTTCTTT	CASSLMGLEAFF
TRBV7-8	TRBJ2-1	TRBD2	.	TGTGCCAGCAGCCCAACCGGGACTAGCGGGAGGATGGGCAATGAGCAGTTCTTC	CASSPTGTSGRMGNEQFF
TRBV5-1	TRBJ2-3	TRBD2	.	TGCGCCAGCAGCAGAACAACTAGCGGGAGTAGCGGTGGCACAGATACGCAGTATTTT	CASSRTTSGSSGGTDTQYF
TRBV5-8	TRBJ2-7	.	.	TGTGCCAGCGGTCGGACACTTTTGGAGCAGTACTTC	CASGRTLLEQYF
TRBV3-1/TRBV3-2	TRBJ2-5	.	.	TGTGCCAGCAGCCAAGGTGAGGGGACCCAGTACTTC	CASSQGEGTQYF
TRBV7-8	TRBJ2-1	TRBD2	.	TGTGCCAGCAGCGCCTGGACTAGCGGGCATGAGCAGTTCTTC	CASSAWTSGHEQFF
TRBV14	TRBJ2-3	.	.	TGTGCCAGCAGCACAAGCACAGATACGCAGTATTTT	CASSTSTDTQYF
TRBV7-9	TRBJ1-6	.	.	TGTGCCAGCAGCTTAGCGGCCTCACCCCTCCACTTT	CASSLAASPLHF
TRBV5-6	TRBJ1-2	TRBD1	.	TGTGCCAGCAGCTTCCTTAACAGGGGGGAATATGGCTACACCTTC	CASSFLNRGEYGYTF
TRBV5-4	TRBJ2-7	TRBD2	once	TGTGCCAGCAGCTTGGTTGGCGGGGGCTACGAGCAGTACTTC	CASSLVGGGYEQYF
TRBV27	TRBJ1-2	.	.	TGTGCCAGCTCTCCTTGGGGGGGGAGCGATGGCTACACCTTC	CASSPWGGSDGYTF
TRBV6-2/TRBV6-3	TRBJ1-5	TRBD1	.	TGTGCCAGCAGTTACAGGGGGCGTTCGAGCAATCAGCCCCAGCATTTT	CASSYRGRSSNQPQHF
TRBV19	TRBJ2-1	.	.	TGTGCCAGTAGTGGTTGGGACTCGTCAGACCAGTTCTTC	CASSGWDSSDQFF
TRBV24-1	TRBJ2-2	TRBD2	.	TGTGCCACCAGTGATCCGACGAGACTAGCGGGAGACACCGGGGAGCTGTTTTTT	CATSDPTRLAGDTGELFF
TRBV11-2	TRBJ1-6	.	few	TGTGCCAGCAGCTTTGGCGGAGCTTCACCCCTCCACTTT	CASSFGGASPLHF
TRBV2	TRBJ2-5	TRBD2	.	TGTGCCAGCAGGACACTAGCGGGGGGACCACAAGAGACCCAGTACTTC	CASRTLAGGPQETQYF
TRBV12-3/TRBV12-4	TRBJ2-7	TRBD2	few	TGTGCCAGCAGTCAGACTAGCGGTGAGCAGTACTTC	CASSQTSGEQYF
TRBV9	TRBJ1-6	TRBD1	.	TGTGCCAGCAGCGTAGATGGACAGGGGTCTTCACCCCTCCACTTT	CASSVDGQGSSPLHF
TRBV10-3	TRBJ2-1	.	.	TGTGCCATCAGTTCCCTCCTAGCAGACGAATACAATGAGCAGTTCTTC	CAISSLLADEYNEQFF
TRBV5-6	TRBJ1-2	.	.	TGTGCCAGCACTGCAAGGCGGGGTGGCTACACCTTC	CASTARRGGYTF
TRBV19	TRBJ1-2	.	.	TGTGCCAGCCTAGACGGTCCCGAGGGCTACACCTTC	CASLDGPEGYTF
TRBV7-8	TRBJ1-3	.	.	TGTGCCAGCAGCTCACAGATCTCTGGAAACACCATATATTTT	CASSSQISGNTIYF